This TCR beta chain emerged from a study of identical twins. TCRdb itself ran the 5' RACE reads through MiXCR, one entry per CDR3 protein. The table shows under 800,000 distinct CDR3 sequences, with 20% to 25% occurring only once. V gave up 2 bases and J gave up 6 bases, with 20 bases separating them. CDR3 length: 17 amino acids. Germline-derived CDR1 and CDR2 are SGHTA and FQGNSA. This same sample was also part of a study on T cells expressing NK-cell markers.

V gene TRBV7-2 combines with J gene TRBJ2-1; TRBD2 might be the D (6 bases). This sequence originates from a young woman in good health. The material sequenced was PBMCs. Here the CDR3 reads CASSLTSGGAFSNEQFF. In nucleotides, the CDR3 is TGTGCCAGCAGCTTAACGAGCGGAGGGGCTTTTAGCAATGAGCAGTTCTTC.